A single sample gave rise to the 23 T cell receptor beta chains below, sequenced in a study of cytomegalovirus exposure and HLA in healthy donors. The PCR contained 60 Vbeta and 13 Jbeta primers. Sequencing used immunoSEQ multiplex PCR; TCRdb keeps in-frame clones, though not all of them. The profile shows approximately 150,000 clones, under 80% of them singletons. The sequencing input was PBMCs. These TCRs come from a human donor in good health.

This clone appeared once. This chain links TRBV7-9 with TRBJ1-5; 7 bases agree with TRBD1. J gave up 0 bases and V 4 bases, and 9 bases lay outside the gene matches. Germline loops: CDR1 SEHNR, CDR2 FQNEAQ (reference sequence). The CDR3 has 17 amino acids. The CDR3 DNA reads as TGTGCCAGCAGCTCCGCGATGACAGGGTATAGCAATCAGCCCCAGCATTTT. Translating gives CASSSAMTGYSNQPQHF.

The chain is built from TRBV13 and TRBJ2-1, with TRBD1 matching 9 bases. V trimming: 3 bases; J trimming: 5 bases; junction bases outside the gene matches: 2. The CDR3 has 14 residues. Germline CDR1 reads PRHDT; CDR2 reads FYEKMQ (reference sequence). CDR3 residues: CASSFGTGNNEQFF. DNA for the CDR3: TGTGCCAGCAGCTTCGGGACAGGGAACAATGAGCAGTTCTTC.

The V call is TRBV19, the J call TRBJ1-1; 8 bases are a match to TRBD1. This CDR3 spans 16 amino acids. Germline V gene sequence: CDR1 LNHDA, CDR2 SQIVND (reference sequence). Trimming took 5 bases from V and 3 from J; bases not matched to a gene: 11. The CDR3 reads CASSPRDRGMDTEAFF. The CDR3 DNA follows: TGTGCCAGTAGTCCCCGTGACAGGGGAATGGACACTGAAGCTTTCTTT.

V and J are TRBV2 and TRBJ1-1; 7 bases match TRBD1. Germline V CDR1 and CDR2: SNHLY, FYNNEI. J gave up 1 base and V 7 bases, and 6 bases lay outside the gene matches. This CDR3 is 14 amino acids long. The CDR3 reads CASNRQGPNTEAFF. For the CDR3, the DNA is TGTGCCAGCAATCGACAGGGACCGAACACTGAAGCTTTCTTT.

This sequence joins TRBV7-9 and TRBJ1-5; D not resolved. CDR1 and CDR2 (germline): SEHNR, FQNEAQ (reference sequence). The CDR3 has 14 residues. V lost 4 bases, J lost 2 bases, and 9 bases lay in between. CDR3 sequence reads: CASSSSSGNQPQHF. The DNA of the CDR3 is TGTGCCAGCAGCTCAAGTAGCGGCAATCAGCCCCAGCATTTT.

The CDR3 coding sequence is TGCGCCAGCAGCTTGACAGGCGCAACTAATGAAAAACTGTTTTTT. Its protein is CASSLTGATNEKLFF. V gene TRBV5-1 combines with J gene TRBJ1-4; TRBD1 might be the D (5 bases). The CDR3 sequence is 15 residues long. The V and J ends lost 1 base and 0 bases respectively, with 7 bases between them. Germline V gene lookup returns CDR1 SGHRS and CDR2 YFSETQ.

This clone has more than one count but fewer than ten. CDR3 nucleotides: TGTGCCAGCAGCTGGAGCGGGGGCAGCACAGATACGCAGTATTTT. Residues: CASSWSGGSTDTQYF. The rearrangement uses TRBV5-4 and TRBJ2-3; 8 bases are shared with TRBD2. The CDR3 runs to 15 residues. The germline gives CDR1 SGHNT, CDR2 YYREEE (reference sequence). Losses at the gene ends were 3 bases for V and 0 bases for J; bases not matched to a gene: 3. Full variable domain (rest looked up from reference TRBV5-4 and TRBJ2-3): ETGVTQSPTHLIKTRGQQVTLRCSSQSGHNTVSWYQQALGQGPQFIFQYYREEENGRGNFPPRFSGLQFPNYSSELNVNALELDDSALYLCASSWSGGSTDTQYFGPGTRLTVL.

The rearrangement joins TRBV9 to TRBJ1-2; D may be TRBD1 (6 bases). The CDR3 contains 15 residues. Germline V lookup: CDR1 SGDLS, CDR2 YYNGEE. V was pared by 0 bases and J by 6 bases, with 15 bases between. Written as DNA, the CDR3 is TGTGCCAGCAGCGTAGGAAACCCAGGGGTCGATGGCTACACCTTC. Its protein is CASSVGNPGVDGYTF.

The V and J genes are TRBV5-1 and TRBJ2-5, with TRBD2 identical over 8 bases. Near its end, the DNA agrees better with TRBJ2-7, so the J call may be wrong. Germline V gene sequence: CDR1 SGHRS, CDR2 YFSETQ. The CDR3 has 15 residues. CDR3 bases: TGCGCCAGCAGCTTGTTGGCCAGCGGGGGCTACGAGCAGTACTTC. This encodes CASSLLASGGYEQYF.

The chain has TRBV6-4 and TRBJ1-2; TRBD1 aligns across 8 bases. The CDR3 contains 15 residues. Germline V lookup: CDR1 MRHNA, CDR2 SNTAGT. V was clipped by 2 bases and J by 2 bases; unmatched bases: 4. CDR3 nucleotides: TGTGCCAGCAGTGACCAGGGGGCAGGGAACTATGGCTACACCTTC. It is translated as CASSDQGAGNYGYTF.

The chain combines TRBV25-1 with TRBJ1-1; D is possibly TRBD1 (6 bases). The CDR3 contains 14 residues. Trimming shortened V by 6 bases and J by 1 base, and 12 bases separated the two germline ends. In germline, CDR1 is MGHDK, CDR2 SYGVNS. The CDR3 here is CASSLRDTNTEAFF. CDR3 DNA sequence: TGTGCCAGCAGCCTTCGGGACACGAACACTGAAGCTTTCTTT.

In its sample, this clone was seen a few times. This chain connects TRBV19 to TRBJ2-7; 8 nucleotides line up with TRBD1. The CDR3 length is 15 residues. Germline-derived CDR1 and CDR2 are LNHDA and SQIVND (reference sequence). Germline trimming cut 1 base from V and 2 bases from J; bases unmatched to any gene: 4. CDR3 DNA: TGTGCCAGTAGTATAGGGTCAGGGGGCGCCTACGAGCAGTACTTC. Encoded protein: CASSIGSGGAYEQYF.

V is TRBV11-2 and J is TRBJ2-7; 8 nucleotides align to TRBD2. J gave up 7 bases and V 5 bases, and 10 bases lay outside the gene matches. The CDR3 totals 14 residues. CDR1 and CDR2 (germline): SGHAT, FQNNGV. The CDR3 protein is CASSASRGAREQYF. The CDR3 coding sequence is TGTGCCAGCAGCGCCTCGCGGGGGGCGCGGGAGCAGTACTTC.

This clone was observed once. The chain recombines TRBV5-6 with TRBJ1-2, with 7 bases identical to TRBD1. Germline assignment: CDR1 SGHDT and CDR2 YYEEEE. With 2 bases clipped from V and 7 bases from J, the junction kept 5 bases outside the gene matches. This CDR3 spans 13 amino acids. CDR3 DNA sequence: TGTGCCAGCAGCTTCAGGGGGGACCGTGGCTACACCTTC. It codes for CASSFRGDRGYTF.

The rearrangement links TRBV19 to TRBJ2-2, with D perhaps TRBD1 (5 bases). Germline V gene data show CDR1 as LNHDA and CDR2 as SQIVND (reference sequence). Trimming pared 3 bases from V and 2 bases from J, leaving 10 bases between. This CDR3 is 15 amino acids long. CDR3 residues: CASSIGHLNTGELFF. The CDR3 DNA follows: TGTGCCAGTAGTATTGGACATTTAAACACCGGGGAGCTGTTTTTT.

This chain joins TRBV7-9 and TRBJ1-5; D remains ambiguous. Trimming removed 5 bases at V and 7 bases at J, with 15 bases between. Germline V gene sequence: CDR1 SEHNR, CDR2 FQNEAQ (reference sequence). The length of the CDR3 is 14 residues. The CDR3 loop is CASSPAISGQPQHF. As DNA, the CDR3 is TGTGCCAGCAGCCCCGCCATTTCAGGACAGCCCCAGCATTTT.

The CDR3 region has the DNA TGCGCCAGCAGCACGACGGCGGGGAGGGGGGGCACTGAAGCTTTCTTT. The encoded protein is CASSTTAGRGGTEAFF. V gene TRBV5-1 combines with J gene TRBJ1-1; D might be TRBD1 (6 bases). This CDR3 has 16 amino acids. V lost 4 bases and J 4 bases, leaving 20 bases between the germline ends. Germline CDR1 is SGHRS and CDR2 is YFSETQ.

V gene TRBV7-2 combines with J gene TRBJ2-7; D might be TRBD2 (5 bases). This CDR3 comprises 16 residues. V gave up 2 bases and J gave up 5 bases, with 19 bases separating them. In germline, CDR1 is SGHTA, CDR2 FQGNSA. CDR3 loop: CASSLWAPPTSHEQYF. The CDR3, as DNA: TGTGCCAGCAGCTTATGGGCCCCCCCTACTAGTCACGAGCAGTACTTC. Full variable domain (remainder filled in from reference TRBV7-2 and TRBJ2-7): GAGVSQSPSNKVTEKGKDVELRCDPISGHTALYWYRQSLGQGLEFLIYFQGNSAPDKSGLPSDRFSAERTGGSVSTLTIQRTQQEDSAVYLCASSLWAPPTSHEQYFGPGTRLTVT.

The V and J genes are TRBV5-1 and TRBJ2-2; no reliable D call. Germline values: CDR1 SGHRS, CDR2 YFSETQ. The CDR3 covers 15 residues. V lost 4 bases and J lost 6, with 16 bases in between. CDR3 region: CASSAQVSIAGELFF. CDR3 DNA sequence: TGCGCCAGCAGCGCCCAGGTTTCTATAGCCGGGGAGCTGTTTTTT.

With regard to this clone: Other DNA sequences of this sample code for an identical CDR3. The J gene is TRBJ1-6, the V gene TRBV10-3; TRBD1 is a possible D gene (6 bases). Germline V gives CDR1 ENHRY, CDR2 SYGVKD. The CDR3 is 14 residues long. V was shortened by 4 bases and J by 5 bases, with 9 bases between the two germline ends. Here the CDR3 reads CAISVGQNNSPLHF. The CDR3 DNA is TGTGCCATCAGTGTTGGACAGAATAATTCACCCCTCCACTTT.

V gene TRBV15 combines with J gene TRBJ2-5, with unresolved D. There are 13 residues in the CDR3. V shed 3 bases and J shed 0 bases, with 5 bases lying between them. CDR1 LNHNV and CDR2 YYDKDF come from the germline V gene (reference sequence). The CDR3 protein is CATSSYNQETQYF. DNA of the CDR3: TGTGCCACCAGCAGCTATAACCAAGAGACCCAGTACTTC.

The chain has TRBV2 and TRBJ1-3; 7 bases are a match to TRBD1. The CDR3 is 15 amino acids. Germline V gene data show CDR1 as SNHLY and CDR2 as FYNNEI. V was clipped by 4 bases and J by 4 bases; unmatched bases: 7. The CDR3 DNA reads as TGTGCCAGCAGTGTGGGCAGGGGGTTCGGAAACACCATATATTTT. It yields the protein CASSVGRGFGNTIYF.

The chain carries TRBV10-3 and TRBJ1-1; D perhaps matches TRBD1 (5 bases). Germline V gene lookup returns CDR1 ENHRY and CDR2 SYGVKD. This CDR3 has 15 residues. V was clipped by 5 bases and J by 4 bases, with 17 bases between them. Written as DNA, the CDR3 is TGTGCCATCAGTTCATCAGGAGGGCAGGGCACTGAAGCTTTCTTT. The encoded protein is CAISSSGGQGTEAFF.